The clone carrying this TCR beta chain was observed many times. Antigen unknown. Quantitative 5'-RACE with molecular barcodes generated TCR beta libraries. TCRdb processed the 5' RACE reads anew with MiXCR; each CDR3 protein has one entry. In the table there are 500,000 or so distinct CDR3 sequences, 5.3% of which are singletons. The CDR3 length is 14 residues. This record belongs to a study of CD8 T cells in ankylosing spondylitis. Whole-study findings and limits: Characteristic, it appeared, of ankylosing spondylitis blood was a TCR beta motif of 7 or 8 highly homologous variants. A subset of motif variants has previously been described in the synovial fluid and blood of reactive arthritis.

What was sequenced was blood, either unsorted or a sorted T cell fraction (not recorded which). The sequence came from a male donor with ankylosing spondylitis. The chain employs TRBV21-1 and TRBJ1-2; the table names TRBD1, a call not compared with the DNA. TRBV21-1 is a pseudogene locus. The CDR3 sequence: CASSKLDREYGYTF. The DNA of the CDR3 is TGTGCCAGCAGCAAGTTAGACAGGGAGTATGGCTACACCTTC.